This TCR beta chain is drawn from a study of patients and donors after allogeneic stem cell transplantation. TCRdb passed the RT-PCR reads through MiXCR, listing each CDR3 protein once. The sample has about 960,000 distinct CDR3 sequences, about a sixth seen once. The CDR3 is made up of 14 amino acids. V was shortened by 2 bases and J by 1 base, with 8 bases between the two germline ends. Germline V CDR1 and CDR2: SEHNR, FQNEAQ (reference sequence). This clonotype was detected ten times or more. The sequencing input was blood, either unsorted or a sorted T cell fraction (not recorded which). The TCR comes from a human donor who was either an allogeneic HSCT recipient or a stem cell or donor lymphocyte infusion donor (not recorded which). It is not recorded whose cells these are; they may come from a transplant donor. The chain employs TRBV7-9 and TRBJ1-1, with unresolved D. This CDR3 is CASSLRGENTEAFF. The CDR3 DNA reads TGTGCCAGCAGCTTAAGAGGAGAGAACACTGAAGCTTTCTTT.